Listed below are T cell receptor beta chains from one sample, sequenced in a study of T-cell reconstitution after alpha-beta-depleted transplantation in children. TCRdb recomputed calls from the PCR reads with MiXCR, one row per CDR3 protein. The data show fewer than 500,000 distinct CDR3 sequences, with about 40% seen just once and around 29% held by the top ten. The sample was PBMCs, taken before TCRalphabeta/CD19-depleted stem cell transplant. The receptors derive from a girl aged 2 to 9 with aplastic anemia, due to receive a stem cell transplant. Each CDR3 is given with its conserved first and last residue. The D gene is left open where the match is weak. Clone size appears in some rows only: once, few, many, or a class for an expanded clone.

abundance	v_gene	d_gene	j_gene	CDR3nt	CDR3aa
many	TRBV5-1	.	TRBJ1-1	TGCGCCAGCAGCTTGGATGGGCCCTACACTGAAGCTTTCTTT	CASSLDGPYTEAFF
many	TRBV27	.	TRBJ1-4	TGTGCCAGCAGTTCCTTGACAGGTGGAAGTGAAAAACTGTTTTTT	CASSSLTGGSEKLFF
once	TRBV5-1	TRBD2	TRBJ2-1	TGCGCCAGCAGCTTGGGACTAGCGGGAGCTGGGTACAATGAGCAGTTCTTC	CASSLGLAGAGYNEQFF
.	TRBV6-6	TRBD1	TRBJ1-1	TGTGCCAGTTACAGGGGAAGAGGCACTGAAGCTTTCTTT	CASYRGRGTEAFF
.	TRBV12-3/TRBV12-4	.	TRBJ2-5	TGTGCCAGCAGTCTTGGAAAAGAGACCCAGTACTTC	CASSLGKETQYF
.	TRBV29-1	.	TRBJ2-7	TGCAGCGTTTCGGACGGCGGTTCCTACGAGCAGTACTTC	CSVSDGGSYEQYF
few	TRBV29-1	TRBD2	TRBJ2-3	TGCAGCGTTGACCCGGGGCTAGCGGGAACCAACATGGGAGATACGCAGTATTTT	CSVDPGLAGTNMGDTQYF
many	TRBV20-1	TRBD1	TRBJ1-1	TGCAGTGCTCGGACAGGGGAATACACTGAAGCTTTCTTT	CSARTGEYTEAFF
many	TRBV4-3	.	TRBJ1-1	TGCGCCAGCAGCCAAGATGGGGGGGTCACTGAAGCTTTCTTT	CASSQDGGVTEAFF
.	TRBV7-9	.	TRBJ2-5	TGTGCCAGCAGCTCAGGGGGACTATGGGAGACCCAGTACTTC	CASSSGGLWETQYF
few	TRBV6-1	.	TRBJ1-3	TGTGCCAGCGGCCGGGGAAACACCATATATTTT	CASGRGNTIYF
.	TRBV20-1	.	TRBJ2-1	TGCAGTGCTAGGGGTGGAGGGCCTCTAAATGAGCAGTTCTTC	CSARGGGPLNEQFF
few	TRBV6-1	.	TRBJ1-1	TGTGCCAGCAGTGAAACGTTAGGCGGGATTTTAGAAGCTTTCTTT	CASSETLGGILEAFF
.	TRBV28	TRBD2	TRBJ2-7	TGTGCCAGCAGTCCAGCCTTAGCGGGAGGAGGGGAGCAGTACTTC	CASSPALAGGGEQYF
.	TRBV24-1	.	TRBJ2-5	TGTGCCACCAGTGATTATGGAGAGACCCAGTACTTC	CATSDYGETQYF